Below, one T cell receptor (beta chain) is given with its context. The antigen is unknown. The TCR beta CDR3 regions underwent amplification using RNA transcripts as the source. The TCR CDR3 was amplified in a first-round RT-PCR using the HTBI primer set. TCRdb re-derived calls from the multiplex PCR reads in MiXCR, one entry per CDR3 protein. The sample carries approximately 590,000 distinct CDR3 sequences, more than 15% recorded once. These patients, aged 18 to 65, had recently diagnosed hyperthyroidism lasting under 2 months. The sample belongs to a study of T cells in Graves' hyperthyroidism and ophthalmopathy. Study overall: At the time of initial diagnosis and before any treatment, peripheral blood was collected. Findings and limits, study-wide: Peripheral blood also featured most of the thyroid clonotypes expanded above 0.001. Ophthalmopathy cases were set apart from stable hyperthyroidism by a 13 V-J model.

Per the germline V gene, CDR1 is LNHDA and CDR2 is SQIVND (reference sequence). The CDR3 extends over 16 amino acids. Trimming took 2 bases from V and 2 from J, leaving 13 bases between them. The clonotype was recovered from a woman aged 30 to 39 with Graves' hyperthyroidism. The chain carries TRBV19 and TRBJ1-5; possible D gene TRBD1, 5 bases. The sequencing sample was made of blood. DNA of the CDR3: TGTGCCAGTAGTATATGGAGGGGATCTGGCAATCAGCCCCAGCATTTT. It codes for CASSIWRGSGNQPQHF.